Shown below are 19 T cell receptor beta chains from a single sample sequenced in a study of regulatory T cells in long-lasting Graves disease. Noted time point: persistent/refractory GD, antithyroid drugs over 5 years with positive TRAb. RNA from PBMCs was the source of the TCR library. With iRepertoire HTBI primers and Arm-PCR of CDR3 regions, TCR beta libraries were built. Via MiXCR, TCRdb re-called the multiplex PCR reads, giving one row per CDR3 protein. The sample has about 660,000 distinct CDR3 sequences, about 32% seen once. This sample comprised peripheral blood mononuclear cells (PBMCs), obtained when the disease was refractory, from a patient treated with antithyroid drugs. All receptors derive from a female donor with Graves disease.

Note on this clonotype: A much larger clone is a single base away; this may be a read error. J is TRBJ2-5 and V is TRBV12-3 or TRBV12-4; D might be TRBD1 or TRBD2, each matching 5 bases. CDR3 size: 14 residues. In DNA, the CDR3 is TGTGCCAGCAAGTCAGGGACCTCCCAAGGGACCCAGTACTTC. This gives the protein CASKSGTSQGTQYF.

The V call is TRBV6-1, the J call TRBJ1-1; D is uncertain. The CDR3 extends over 14 amino acids. CDR1 and CDR2 from the germline V gene are MNHNS and SASEGT. V shed 6 bases and J shed 1 base, with 12 bases lying between them. The CDR3 loop is CASSNTQGNTEAFF. In nucleotides, the CDR3 is TGTGCCAGCAGCAACACCCAAGGGAACACTGAAGCTTTCTTT.

This clonotype has just a few counts. V and J are TRBV5-1 and TRBJ1-1; 9 bases agree with TRBD1. The V and J ends lost 3 bases and 5 bases, in that order; junction bases with no gene match: 8. This CDR3 is 15 amino acids long. Germline V CDR1 and CDR2: SGHRS, YFSETQ. The CDR3 nucleotides are TGCGCCAGCAGCTCAAACAGGGGGCTCGGAACTGAAGCTTTCTTT. This sequence encodes CASSSNRGLGTEAFF.

This clonotype has a handful of counts. The V call is TRBV11-3, the J call TRBJ2-2, with TRBD2 identical over 13 bases. This CDR3 has 24 residues. The germline V gene encodes CDR1 SGHNT and CDR2 YENEEA. The ends lost 0 bases at V and 1 base at J; junction bases unmatched: 20. As DNA, the CDR3 is TGTGCCAGCAGCTTAGACCTCCCTTGGACTAGCGGGAGCTCGCCACCGGAGAACACCGGGGAGCTGTTTTTT. It translates to CASSLDLPWTSGSSPPENTGELFF.

At least ten counts were recorded for this clonotype. The chain carries TRBV11-2 and TRBJ1-4; no definite D call. This CDR3 has 13 residues. Germline CDR1 SGHAT, CDR2 FQNNGV. V was trimmed by 0 bases and J by 7 bases, leaving 6 bases between them. Here the CDR3 DNA reads TGTGCCAGCAGCTTAGAGAGAATTGAAAAACTGTTTTTT. Its protein product is CASSLERIEKLFF. The full variable domain, its missing parts supplied by reference TRBV11-2 and TRBJ1-4, is EAGVAQSPRYKIIEKRQSVAFWCNPISGHATLYWYQQILGQGPKLLIQFQNNGVVDDSQLPKDRFSAERLKGVDSTLKIQPAKLEDSAVYLCASSLERIEKLFFGSGTQLSVL.

The chain carries TRBV4-1 and TRBJ1-1, with D uncertain. The CDR3 length is 15 residues. V gave up 2 bases and J gave up 5 bases, with 15 bases separating them. In germline, CDR1 is MGHRA, CDR2 YSYEKL. The CDR3 spells CASSQFVTRETEAFF. In DNA form, the CDR3 reads TGCGCCAGCAGCCAATTCGTGACCCGGGAAACTGAAGCTTTCTTT.

There are a few counts of this clonotype. The rearrangement links TRBV6-2 or TRBV6-3 to TRBJ2-7; 7 bases map to TRBD1. CDR1 is MNHEY, CDR2 SVGEGT, per germline. V lost 10 bases to trimming and J lost 1 base; unmatched junction nucleotides: 4. The CDR3 runs to 12 residues. Here the CDR3 reads CATTTGSYEQYF. Written as DNA, the CDR3 is TGTGCCACTACGACAGGGTCCTACGAGCAGTACTTC.

This clonotype was detected only a few times. The gene calls are TRBV7-9 and TRBJ1-1; D gene ambiguous. From germline, CDR1 is SEHNR and CDR2 FQNEAQ (reference sequence). V gave up 5 bases and J gave up 5 bases, with 18 bases separating them. The CDR3 sequence is 15 residues long. Written as DNA, the CDR3 is TGTGCCAGCAGCCCGCCCCCAAACGCGGGTACTGAAGCTTTCTTT. This codes for CASSPPPNAGTEAFF.

At least ten counts were recorded for this clonotype. The chain couples TRBV29-1 to TRBJ2-7; TRBD2 matches 8 bases. This CDR3 has 13 residues. Trimming removed 6 bases from V and 0 bases from J; junction bases left unmatched: 4. CDR1 is SQVTM, CDR2 ANQGSEA, per germline. CDR3 DNA: TGCAGCGTCTCTAGCGGGTCCTCCTACGAGCAGTACTTC. Its protein product is CSVSSGSSYEQYF.

The J gene is TRBJ2-5, the V gene TRBV20-1; D possibly matches TRBD1 or TRBD2 (5 bases each). The V gene lost 8 bases and the J gene lost 7 bases, with 20 bases spanning the gap. The CDR3 loop spans 13 amino acids. The germline V gene has CDR1 DFQATT and CDR2 SNEGSKA (reference sequence). As DNA, the CDR3 is TGCAGTCTACCAGGGCCCGCCGAGGGGACCCAGTACTTC. As protein: CSLPGPAEGTQYF.

The chain combines TRBV10-3 with TRBJ1-5; the D is unclear. Germline assignment: CDR1 ENHRY and CDR2 SYGVKD. The CDR3 spans 14 residues. V was shortened by 10 bases and J by 0 bases, with 13 bases between the two germline ends. DNA of the CDR3: TGTGCCACCCTTTCGGAATATAGCAATCAGCCCCAGCATTTT. As protein: CATLSEYSNQPQHF.

This chain connects TRBV6-2 or TRBV6-3 to TRBJ1-5, with a possible D match to TRBD1 (6 bases). This CDR3 is built from 15 residues. Germline V gives CDR1 MNHEY, CDR2 SVGEGT. V was pared by 6 bases and J by 3 bases, with 15 bases between. The CDR3 DNA sequence: TGTGCCAGCAGCCCGGACAGTGGACACAATCAGCCCCAGCATTTT. Its translation: CASSPDSGHNQPQHF.

As to this clonotype: At one of its ends the junction is not consistent with the germline gene, which may arise from a read error. The chain uses TRBV27 and TRBJ2-7; 11 nucleotides line up with TRBD2. Germline values: CDR1 MNHEY, CDR2 SMNVEV (reference sequence). The CDR3 is made up of 18 amino acids. The CDR3 here is CASSPRLAGYSPAYEQYF. The CDR3 region has the DNA TGTGCTAGCAGTCCCCGACTAGCGGGATACTCCCCCGCTTACGAGCAGTACTTC.

This clonotype was detected many times. J is TRBJ1-1 and V is TRBV27, with TRBD1 matching over 7 bases. The V gene's germline CDR1 is MNHEY and CDR2 SMNVEV (reference sequence). CDR3 size: 17 residues. The V and J ends lost 2 bases and 3 bases, in that order; junction bases with no gene match: 12. Written as DNA, the CDR3 is TGTGCCAGCAGTTTAGAGTCGGAGGGGGCCGCGGACACTGAAGCTTTCTTT. This gives the protein CASSLESEGAADTEAFF.

The V call is TRBV29-1, the J call TRBJ1-2, with D maybe TRBD1 (5 bases). V lost 7 bases and J 0 bases, leaving 9 bases between the germline ends. CDR1 SQVTM and CDR2 ANQGSEA come from the germline V gene. CDR3 size: 12 residues. CDR3 loop: CSAQGANYGYTF. In DNA, the CDR3 is TGCAGCGCCCAGGGAGCTAACTATGGCTACACCTTC. The complete variable domain, with remaining parts taken from reference TRBV29-1 and TRBJ1-2, reads SAVISQKPSRDICQRGTSLTIQCQVDSQVTMMFWYRQQPGQSLTLIATANQGSEATYESGFVIDKFPISRPNLTFSTLTVSNMSPEDSSIYLCSAQGANYGYTFGSGTRLTVV.

In its sample, this clonotype was seen a few times. The chain combines TRBV30 with TRBJ1-1; the D gene is possibly TRBD1 (6 bases). CDR3 length: 13 residues. V was shortened by 3 bases and J by 1 base, with 9 bases between the two germline ends. From germline, CDR1 is GTSNPN and CDR2 SVGIG (reference sequence). This CDR3 is CAWRYRENTEAFF. In DNA, the CDR3 is TGTGCCTGGAGATACAGGGAGAACACTGAAGCTTTCTTT.

In its sample, this clonotype was seen a few times. The chain has TRBV12-3 or TRBV12-4 and TRBJ1-5; a possible D gene is TRBD1 (6 bases). V was cut by 5 bases and J by 3 bases, with 11 bases left in between. The CDR3 length is 14 residues. CDR3 nucleotide sequence: TGTGCCAGCAGTATAACAGGGTCCAATCAGCCCCAGCATTTT. Translating gives CASSITGSNQPQHF.

CDR3: CSARDRDPRHEQYF. As DNA, the CDR3 is TGCAGTGCTAGAGATCGGGATCCCAGGCACGAGCAGTACTTC. This sequence joins TRBV20-1 and TRBJ2-7; D possibly corresponds to TRBD2 (5 bases). V lost 0 bases and J 5 bases, leaving 14 bases between the germline ends. Germline V gene lookup returns CDR1 DFQATT and CDR2 SNEGSKA (reference sequence). There are 14 residues in the CDR3.

V is TRBV29-1 and J is TRBJ1-1; D uncertain. The CDR3 extends over 10 amino acids. V lost 4 bases to trimming and J lost 8 bases, with 8 bases between them. The germline V gene encodes CDR1 SQVTM and CDR2 ANQGSEA. The CDR3 reads CSVGFREAFF. CDR3 in DNA: TGCAGCGTTGGTTTCCGGGAAGCTTTCTTT.